This T cell receptor beta chain was profiled in a study of cytomegalovirus exposure and HLA in healthy donors. With respect to this clone: Antigen specificity is unknown.

Study observations and caveats: The authors later found HLA-associated TCR beta chains more clonally expanded than equally common others. In an earlier analysis, most TCR beta V segments were productive about 87% or about 30% of the time. Accurate HLA-A and HLA-B prediction from TCR beta sequences was reported for most subjects.

Researchers ran the PCR with 60 Vbeta and 13 Jbeta primers. Sequenced by immunoSEQ multiplex PCR; TCRdb stores in-frame clones only, minus some. This table has roughly 160,000 clones, 84% appearing once. The material sequenced was PBMCs. The clonotype was recovered from a boy aged 2 to 10 in good health and CMV-seronegative.

The CDR3 region has the DNA TGCGCCAGCAGTCTCAGAGCAGGGGGCTTGTACGAGCAGTACTTC. As protein: CASSLRAGGLYEQYF. This chain links TRBV5-1 with TRBJ2-7, with 8 bases fitting TRBD1. The V gene's germline CDR1 is SGHRS and CDR2 YFSETQ. V was clipped by 5 bases and J by 4 bases; unmatched bases: 11. The CDR3 is made up of 15 amino acids.